Presented here are 30 T cell receptor beta chains from one specimen sequenced in a study of cytomegalovirus exposure and HLA in healthy donors. Primers included in the PCR were 60 Vbeta and 13 Jbeta primers. Some clones are missing from TCRdb's copy, which holds only in-frame ones; the method was immunoSEQ multiplex PCR. The sample yields about 190,000 clones, roughly 76% seen once. The sequenced material came from PBMCs. These receptor sequences come from a young woman in good health and CMV-seropositive.

A few counts support this clone. This rearrangement joins TRBV5-6 to TRBJ2-7; D perhaps matches TRBD2 (5 bases). The CDR3 loop spans 15 amino acids. V lost 0 bases, J lost 2 bases, and 12 bases lay in between. Germline V gene lookup returns CDR1 SGHDT and CDR2 YYEEEE. This CDR3 reads CASSLVVGETYEQYF. The CDR3 DNA sequence: TGTGCCAGCAGCTTGGTTGTTGGGGAGACCTACGAGCAGTACTTC.

This rearrangement joins TRBV5-4 to TRBJ2-3; 7 bases are shared with TRBD1. The CDR3 sequence is 15 residues long. V gave up 2 bases and J gave up 4 bases; unmatched junction bases: 7. Germline V gene data show CDR1 as SGHNT and CDR2 as YYREEE (reference sequence). The CDR3: CASSFSRQGPDTQYF. The CDR3 nucleotides read TGTGCCAGCAGCTTTTCGCGACAGGGCCCAGATACGCAGTATTTT. Full variable domain (missing parts from reference TRBV5-4 and TRBJ2-3): ETGVTQSPTHLIKTRGQQVTLRCSSQSGHNTVSWYQQALGQGPQFIFQYYREEENGRGNFPPRFSGLQFPNYSSELNVNALELDDSALYLCASSFSRQGPDTQYFGPGTRLTVL.

This clone was seen a few times. This chain joins TRBV9 and TRBJ2-5; 10 bases are a match to TRBD2. Per germline, CDR1 SGDLS and CDR2 YYNGEE. This CDR3 contains 16 residues. V lost 0 bases and J lost 4; bases outside the gene matches: 6. CDR3 DNA sequence: TGTGCCAGCAGCGTAGGTACAGCGGGGGGGCTAGAGACCCAGTACTTC. Translating it yields CASSVGTAGGLETQYF.

The V call is TRBV7-6, the J call TRBJ2-7; 12 bases line up with TRBD2. V trimming: 4 bases; J trimming: 6 bases; junction bases outside the gene matches: 4. The CDR3 runs 14 residues. Germline V lookup: CDR1 SGHVS, CDR2 FNYEAQ. The CDR3 DNA reads as TGTGCCAGCAGCTCAGGGGGACTAGCGGGCGAGCAGTACTTC. Protein product: CASSSGGLAGEQYF.

This clone was detected a few times. V and J are TRBV19 and TRBJ1-1; D gene ambiguous. This CDR3 is built from 12 residues. Trimming took off 5 bases at V and 4 bases at J, with 8 bases between the two ends. Germline V CDR1 and CDR2: LNHDA, SQIVND (reference sequence). For the CDR3, the DNA is TGTGCCAGTAGTTTCTTGAGCACTGAAGCTTTCTTT. It specifies CASSFLSTEAFF.

The chain combines TRBV21-1 with TRBJ2-1; the listed D gene, TRBD2, was not tested against the DNA. TRBV21-1 is given as a pseudogene. The CDR3 covers 17 residues. The CDR3: CASVLALGGTSYNEQFF. The DNA for the CDR3 is TGTGCCAGCGTACTAGCTCTGGGGGGGACATCCTACAATGAGCAGTTCTTC.

CDR3 residues: CASGSGTTNTGELFF. CDR3 nucleotide sequence: TGCGCCAGCGGCTCCGGGACAACGAACACCGGGGAGCTGTTTTTT. This chain connects TRBV5-1 to TRBJ2-2, with a possible D match to TRBD1 (6 bases). This CDR3 spans 15 amino acids. Looked up from germline, CDR1 is SGHRS and CDR2 is YFSETQ. V shed 7 bases and J shed 0 bases, with 13 bases lying between them.

The chain couples TRBV18 to TRBJ2-3; 8 bases map to TRBD1. The CDR3 loop spans 16 amino acids. The trim removed 3 bases at V and 0 bases at J, leaving 5 bases unmatched. Germline V gives CDR1 KGHSH, CDR2 LQKENI. The CDR3 DNA reads TGTGCCAGCTCACCCCCTGGACAGGGTAGCACAGATACGCAGTATTTT. Its translation is CASSPPGQGSTDTQYF.

This chain links TRBV7-9 with TRBJ1-3; D unclear. Trimming removed 1 base from V and 0 bases from J, with 13 bases in between. Germline V gene lookup returns CDR1 SEHNR and CDR2 FQNEAQ (reference sequence). CDR3 length equals 17 residues. CDR3 nucleotide sequence: TGTGCCAGCAGCTTAGTTCCGCTTCCTAGCTCTGGAAACACCATATATTTT. Protein sequence: CASSLVPLPSSGNTIYF.

The chain is built from TRBV4-3 and TRBJ2-6, with D uncertain. The CDR3 spans 18 residues. V was pared by 1 base and J by 0 bases, with 13 bases between. Germline values: CDR1 LGHNA, CDR2 YSLEER. In DNA, the CDR3 is TGCGCCAGCAGCCAAGCAGGCCACGGAACCTCTGGGGCCAACGTCCTGACTTTC. Its protein product is CASSQAGHGTSGANVLTF.

The V and J genes are TRBV11-2 and TRBJ2-7, with 7 bases matching TRBD2. There are 17 residues in the CDR3. Germline lookup yields CDR1 SGHAT and CDR2 FQNNGV. Unmatched junction bases numbered 17, after V lost 5 bases and J lost 4 bases. The chain's CDR3 is CASSPLRSGISRYEQYF. The CDR3 coding sequence is TGTGCCAGCAGCCCGCTAAGAAGCGGGATCTCAAGGTACGAGCAGTACTTC.

The CDR3 bases are TGTGCCAGCAGTTTTAGTCGGACAGGGGGCGGGCACACTGAAGCTTTCTTT. Protein product: CASSFSRTGGGHTEAFF. The chain is built from TRBV27 and TRBJ1-1, with 11 bases that match TRBD1. CDR1 is MNHEY, CDR2 SMNVEV, per germline (reference sequence). This CDR3 has 17 amino acids. After removal of 3 bases from V and 3 bases from J, the junction contained 9 bases not matched to a gene.

The chain uses TRBV7-8 and TRBJ1-5, with TRBD1 identical over 7 bases. V lost 5 bases to trimming and J lost 1 base; unmatched junction nucleotides: 2. Germline V gene lookup returns CDR1 SGHVS and CDR2 FQNEAQ. CDR3 size: 14 residues. In nucleotides, the CDR3 is TGTGCCAGCAGCCCGACAGGGAGCAATCAGCCCCAGCATTTT. It is translated as CASSPTGSNQPQHF.

The chain combines TRBV28 with TRBJ2-5, with a possible D match to TRBD1 (5 bases). The DNA end is a closer match to TRBJ2-7, so the J assignment may be wrong. The CDR3 contains 16 residues. Germline V gene sequence: CDR1 MDHEN, CDR2 SYDVKM. CDR3 region: CASQPPGSPSSYEQYF. CDR3 DNA: TGTGCCAGTCAACCCCCAGGGTCCCCTTCGTCCTACGAGCAGTACTTC.

The chain couples TRBV9 to TRBJ2-2, with 7 nucleotides matching TRBD2. The CDR3 totals 16 residues. Per the germline V gene, CDR1 is SGDLS and CDR2 is YYNGEE. V was pared by 0 bases and J by 4 bases, with 6 bases of the junction left unmatched. The CDR3 sequence: CASSVDPRGGTGELFF. The CDR3 DNA sequence: TGTGCCAGCAGCGTAGATCCACGCGGGGGCACCGGGGAGCTGTTTTTT.

A word on this clone: The germline gene is not matched at one end of the junction; a read error may be the cause. The J gene is TRBJ2-5, the V gene TRBV7-7; TRBD1 is a possible D gene (5 bases). Germline CDR1 is SSHAT and CDR2 is FNYEAQ (reference sequence). CDR3 size: 14 residues. Written as DNA, the CDR3 is TGTGCTAGCAGCTTATCCAGGGTTGGAGAGACCCAGTACTTC. This gives the protein CASSLSRVGETQYF.

The V and J genes are TRBV4-1 and TRBJ2-2, with 15 bases lining up with TRBD2. With 0 bases clipped from V and 2 bases from J, the junction kept 1 base outside the gene matches. Germline V gene data show CDR1 as MGHRA and CDR2 as YSYEKL. The CDR3 totals 18 residues. The CDR3 sequence is CASSQEGLAGGNTGELFF. The CDR3 region has the DNA TGCGCCAGCAGCCAAGAGGGACTAGCGGGGGGAAACACCGGGGAGCTGTTTTTT.

This clone came up a few times. The chain uses TRBV2 and TRBJ2-1; tentatively, D is TRBD1 (5 bases). Deletions cut 7 bases from V and 0 bases from J, with 7 bases between. Germline V gives CDR1 SNHLY, CDR2 FYNNEI. This CDR3 has 13 residues. As DNA, the CDR3 is TGTGCCAGCAAAGACAGCTCCTACAATGAGCAGTTCTTC. Protein sequence: CASKDSSYNEQFF.

The V gene is TRBV10-3, the J gene TRBJ2-7; 7 nucleotides align to TRBD1. The CDR3 runs 13 residues. V shed 6 bases, J shed 2 bases, and the junction held 4 bases outside the gene matches. Looked up from germline, CDR1 is ENHRY and CDR2 is SYGVKD. The CDR3 bases are TGTGCCATCAGGGACAGGCTCACCTACGAGCAGTACTTC. Translation gives CAIRDRLTYEQYF.

The genes are TRBV4-1 and TRBJ1-2, with 8 bases that match TRBD1. The CDR3 has 15 residues. The germline V gene has CDR1 MGHRA and CDR2 YSYEKL. The V and J ends lost 2 bases and 7 bases, in that order; junction bases with no gene match: 9. This CDR3 is CASSQFTLDRAGYTF. CDR3 coding DNA: TGCGCCAGCAGCCAATTTACCTTGGACAGGGCTGGCTACACCTTC.

The chain recombines TRBV7-2 with TRBJ1-6, with D unclear. CDR3 length equals 14 residues. CDR1 is SGHTA and CDR2 is FQGNSA in the germline V gene. V lost 1 base and J 6 bases, leaving 7 bases between the germline ends. In DNA, the CDR3 is TGTGCCAGCAGCTTAGGCGGCCCTAATTCACCCCTCCACTTT. This codes for CASSLGGPNSPLHF.

The chain has TRBV7-3 and TRBJ1-1; D might be TRBD1 (6 bases). Germline lookup yields CDR1 SGHTA and CDR2 FQGTGA. This CDR3 region has 15 residues. The V end was cut by 1 base, the J end by 5 bases, with 14 bases between. The CDR3 region has the DNA TGTGCCAGCAGCTTAATTGGGGGCGCCGGGACTGAAGCTTTCTTT. Protein sequence: CASSLIGGAGTEAFF.

CDR3 in DNA: TGCGCCAGCAGCTTGGTCGTGGGGGCGGGTGGGGCCAACGTCCTGACTTTC. It yields the protein CASSLVVGAGGANVLTF. This rearrangement joins TRBV5-1 to TRBJ2-6; D possibly corresponds to TRBD1 (6 bases). Per germline, CDR1 SGHRS and CDR2 YFSETQ. V lost 0 bases to trimming and J lost 3 bases, with 13 bases between them. CDR3 length equals 17 residues.

The chain couples TRBV7-2 to TRBJ1-6; 7 bases align to TRBD1. The germline CDR1 and CDR2 sequences are SGHTA and FQGNSA. The ends lost 3 bases at V and 6 bases at J; junction bases unmatched: 5. The CDR3 extends over 15 amino acids. The DNA for the CDR3 is TGTGCCAGCAGCTTGATGGGACAGACTAATTCACCCCTCCACTTT. Translating it yields CASSLMGQTNSPLHF.

This clone was found a few times. This rearrangement joins TRBV5-1 to TRBJ1-6; 7 nucleotides agree with TRBD1. CDR3 length equals 17 residues. J was trimmed by 0 bases and V by 4 bases; bases with no gene match: 7. Germline V gene data show CDR1 as SGHRS and CDR2 as YFSETQ. CDR3 sequence (DNA): TGCGCCAGCAGCCCGGGGGACAGTGACTCCTATAATTCACCCCTCCACTTT. This translates into CASSPGDSDSYNSPLHF.

V and J are TRBV30 and TRBJ2-7, with TRBD1 matching 8 bases. Per the germline V gene, CDR1 is GTSNPN and CDR2 is SVGIG (reference sequence). The V segment lost 5 bases and the J segment 6 bases; nucleotides outside the gene matches: 18. The CDR3 has 16 residues. CDR3 DNA: TGTGCCTGGGGGGACAGGCAAGGACTGGACCTCCCCGAGCAGTACTTC. It is translated as CAWGDRQGLDLPEQYF.

This clone was detected only a few times. V is TRBV7-2 and J is TRBJ2-2, with D hard to call. With 5 bases removed from V and 2 bases from J, the gap between germline ends came to 12 bases. CDR1 SGHTA and CDR2 FQGNSA come from the germline V gene. CDR3 length equals 15 residues. The CDR3 is CASSHHYSNTGELFF. CDR3 bases: TGTGCCAGCAGCCACCACTACTCCAACACCGGGGAGCTGTTTTTT.

In the case of this clone: At one boundary the junction diverges from the germline segment, which might be a read error. At the DNA level, this CDR3 is encoded by other sequences in the same sample as well. The rearrangement uses TRBV7-7 and TRBJ1-1; unclear D gene. The CDR3 is made up of 13 amino acids. Germline values: CDR1 SSHAT, CDR2 FNYEAQ (reference sequence). CDR3 in amino acids: CASSLAANTEAFF. CDR3 sequence (DNA): TGTGCTAGCAGCTTAGCAGCGAACACTGAAGCTTTCTTT.

The chain recombines TRBV7-9 with TRBJ2-2; 7 bases agree with TRBD1. The CDR3 sequence is 14 residues long. Germline CDR1 is SEHNR and CDR2 is FQNEAQ (reference sequence). Losses at the gene ends were 5 bases for V and 5 bases for J; bases not matched to a gene: 5. The CDR3 DNA sequence: TGTGCCAGCAGCCCTACAGGGGCAACCGGGGAGCTGTTTTTT. Protein sequence: CASSPTGATGELFF.

V is TRBV5-6 and J is TRBJ1-5; D call uncertain. Germline V lookup: CDR1 SGHDT, CDR2 YYEEEE. This CDR3 is 14 amino acids long. Trimming took off 1 base at V and 6 bases at J, with 11 bases between the two ends. CDR3 in DNA: TGTGCCAGCAGCTTGTGGCGGGGAACTCAGCCCCAGCATTTT. This encodes CASSLWRGTQPQHF.